The T cell receptor beta chain under discussion was sequenced for a study of cytomegalovirus exposure and HLA in healthy donors. Across the whole study: An early data release held approximately 80 million unique TCRs from HLA-typed donors.

A remark on this clone: Its antigen is as yet unknown.

Primers for the PCR totalled 60 Vbeta and 13 Jbeta. The repertoire was sequenced with immunoSEQ multiplex PCR; TCRdb's copy has only in-frame clones and lacks some. Among approximately 150,000 clones listed, 70% to 85% were seen once. Between the trimmed V and J ends, which lost 1 base and 6 bases, there was a span of 13 bases. CDR3 size: 15 residues. From germline, CDR1 is SEHNR and CDR2 FQNEAQ (reference sequence). Findings and limits, study-wide: For TCR beta chains, V- and J-gene trimming was later linked to a missense DCLRE1C variant.

Specimen: PBMCs. The receptor was isolated from a woman aged 25 to 39 in good health and CMV-seronegative. The chain uses TRBV7-9 and TRBJ2-1; tentative D call: TRBD2 (6 bases). CDR3 protein: CASSLVSGAANEQFF. The CDR3 region has the DNA TGTGCCAGCAGCTTAGTTTCGGGAGCGGCCAATGAGCAGTTCTTC.